The T cell receptor (beta chain) described here comes from a study of spatial heterogeneity in lung cancer. For the study at large: Sequencing of follow-up PBMC samples took place when they were available, at a median of about 2 years after resection. Each unique TCR and UMI combination was seen more than ten times on average in raw reads.

Overall study results and limits: Ubiquitous expanded tumor TCRs appeared in blood more at resection than follow-up.

In this sample, this clonotype turned up a few times. The antigen is not known. TCRdb used MiXCR to reprocess the 5' RACE reads, holding one entry per CDR3 protein. Among around 100,000 distinct CDR3 sequences listed, about 10% were seen once. CDR3 size: 14 residues. Germline V gene data show CDR1 as DFQATT and CDR2 as SNEGSKA (reference sequence). The trim removed 1 base at V and 7 bases at J, leaving 5 bases unmatched. Time point indicated: blood at routine non-recurrence follow-up after resection. Unsorted whole RNA samples from tumor, nontumor lung or frozen PBMC were sequenced. This clonotype was sampled from a female donor with early-stage non-small cell lung cancer. The rearrangement uses TRBV20-1 and TRBJ2-1; 9 bases fit TRBD2. This sample comprised PBMCs, obtained at follow-up. The CDR3 nucleotides read TGCAGTGCTAGAGTTGGCGGGAGGGGAAATGAGCAGTTCTTC. Amino acid sequence: CSARVGGRGNEQFF.